Below are 21 T cell receptor beta chains sequenced from a single sample in a study of OX40 agonist ivuxolimab in advanced cancers. This table comes from immunoSEQ multiplex PCR, and its TCRdb copy is limited to in-frame clones, with some not included. The sample holds about 130,000 clones, approximately 94% seen once. Specimen: CD4+ or CD8+ T cells sorted from blood, collected in a trial of the OX40 agonist ivuxolimab. These receptors were obtained from an adult with an advanced solid tumor such as melanoma, head and neck, liver or kidney cancer.

The chain is built from TRBV5-1 and TRBJ2-1, with 7 bases fitting TRBD2. The V and J ends lost 3 bases and 4 bases, in that order; junction bases with no gene match: 13. CDR3 size: 17 residues. Germline lookup yields CDR1 SGHRS and CDR2 YFSETQ. The CDR3 sequence: CASSYPGGGSPYNEQFF. In DNA form, the CDR3 reads TGCGCCAGCAGCTACCCTGGGGGGGGGAGTCCTTACAATGAGCAGTTCTTC. The full variable domain, in which reference TRBV5-1 and TRBJ2-1 provide the parts outside the CDR3, is KAGVTQTPRYLIKTRGQQVTLSCSPISGHRSVSWYQQTPGQGLQFLFEYFSETQRNKGNFPGRFSGRQFSNSRSEMNVSTLELGDSALYLCASSYPGGGSPYNEQFFGPGTRLTVL.

V is TRBV11-2 and J is TRBJ1-1; D uncertain. CDR3 length equals 15 residues. V was trimmed by 5 bases and J by 0 bases, leaving 13 bases between them. The germline gives CDR1 SGHAT, CDR2 FQNNGV. DNA of the CDR3: TGTGCCAGCAGCGCAGGAACCCGCTTGAACACTGAAGCTTTCTTT. Translation: CASSAGTRLNTEAFF.

The rearrangement joins TRBV11-2 to TRBJ2-7, with 7 bases fitting TRBD1. Unmatched junction bases numbered 18, after V lost 4 bases and J lost 12 bases. The germline gives CDR1 SGHAT, CDR2 FQNNGV. This CDR3 comprises 15 residues. The CDR3 coding sequence is TGTGCCAGCAGCTCCCTGACAGGGCGTCCGACGGAGGTGTACTTC. Its translation is CASSSLTGRPTEVYF.

This clone was picked up one time. The chain employs TRBV4-1 and TRBJ1-5; 10 nucleotides align to TRBD1. This CDR3 spans 16 amino acids. The germline V gene has CDR1 MGHRA and CDR2 YSYEKL. V shed 2 bases, J shed 6 bases, and the junction held 7 bases outside the gene matches. CDR3 protein: CASSQTLTGGTQPQHF. The CDR3 nucleotides read TGCGCCAGCAGCCAAACCCTGACAGGGGGCACTCAGCCCCAGCATTTT.

V is TRBV6-1 and J is TRBJ1-1; D is ambiguous. The CDR3 length is 15 residues. The V end was cut by 8 bases, the J end by 4 bases, with 20 bases between. The germline V gene encodes CDR1 MNHNS and CDR2 SASEGT. The CDR3: CASPRSPLRGTEAFF. The CDR3 DNA reads as TGTGCCAGCCCCCGGTCCCCCCTTCGGGGCACTGAAGCTTTCTTT.

The rearrangement uses TRBV27 and TRBJ1-2; the D is unclear. This CDR3 is 13 amino acids long. In germline, CDR1 is MNHEY, CDR2 SMNVEV (reference sequence). Between the trimmed V and J ends, which lost 5 bases and 7 bases, there was a span of 14 bases. CDR3 nucleotide sequence: TGTGCCAGCAGTCGAACGTCCTACAGTGGCTACACCTTC. Residues: CASSRTSYSGYTF.

For the CDR3, the DNA is TGTGCCAGCAGCTCAGGGATACCCGGGGAGCTGTTTTTT. The encoded protein is CASSSGIPGELFF. The rearrangement joins TRBV7-2 to TRBJ2-2; a possible D gene is TRBD1 (5 bases). Germline CDR1 reads SGHTA; CDR2 reads FQGNSA. The CDR3 sequence is 13 residues long. V gave up 4 bases and J gave up 6 bases, with 9 bases separating them.

The chain recombines TRBV18 with TRBJ2-7; D may be TRBD1 (5 bases). Germline CDR1 is KGHSH and CDR2 is LQKENI. Between the trimmed V and J ends, which lost 3 bases and 2 bases, there was a span of 11 bases. The CDR3 is made up of 14 amino acids. CDR3 residues: CASSPMGHPYEQYF. Written as DNA, the CDR3 is TGTGCCAGCTCACCGATGGGGCACCCCTACGAGCAGTACTTC.

This chain links TRBV7-2 with TRBJ1-1; D uncertain. V was shortened by 2 bases and J by 1 base, with 8 bases between the two germline ends. The CDR3 length is 14 residues. CDR1 SGHTA and CDR2 FQGNSA come from the germline V gene. CDR3 protein: CASSLFLQNTEAFF. CDR3 DNA sequence: TGTGCCAGCAGCTTATTCCTCCAGAACACTGAAGCTTTCTTT.

V gene TRBV27 combines with J gene TRBJ1-1; D unresolved. V lost 6 bases and J 1 base, leaving 12 bases between the germline ends. Germline V gives CDR1 MNHEY, CDR2 SMNVEV (reference sequence). The CDR3 covers 14 residues. CDR3 sequence (DNA): TGTGCCAGCAGCTCCCACGGGTCGAACACTGAAGCTTTCTTT. Protein: CASSSHGSNTEAFF.

This clone was counted a single time. The CDR3 loop is CASSYPPGTGDHEQYF. CDR3 DNA sequence: TGTGCCAGCAGTTACCCACCCGGGACAGGGGATCACGAGCAGTACTTC. The V call is TRBV6-6, the J call TRBJ2-7, with TRBD1 identical over 10 bases. Germline lookup yields CDR1 MNHNY and CDR2 SVGAGI (reference sequence). V gave up 2 bases and J gave up 5 bases; unmatched junction bases: 9. The CDR3 loop spans 16 amino acids.

V and J are TRBV4-3 and TRBJ1-4; TRBD1 is a possible D gene (5 bases). CDR3 length equals 13 residues. V lost 0 bases, J lost 10 bases, and 9 bases lay in between. The germline gives CDR1 LGHNA, CDR2 YSLEER. The CDR3 here is CASSQDRVGKLFF. CDR3 DNA: TGCGCCAGCAGCCAAGACAGGGTGGGAAAACTGTTTTTT.

This clone was seen a few times. The V call is TRBV18, the J call TRBJ2-7; TRBD2 agrees at 8 bases. Germline CDR1 is KGHSH and CDR2 is LQKENI. This CDR3 contains 13 residues. The junction had 3 bases not matched to a gene; V was cut back by 6 bases and J by 2 bases. The DNA for the CDR3 is TGTGCCAGCTCTCCGGGGGGGACCTACGAGCAGTACTTC. Amino acids: CASSPGGTYEQYF.

This chain connects TRBV6-9 to TRBJ1-1, with 9 bases that match TRBD1. CDR3 length equals 14 residues. V was pared by 5 bases and J by 8 bases, with 9 bases of the junction left unmatched. In germline, CDR1 is MNHGY, CDR2 SVAAGI. The CDR3 coding sequence is TGTGCCAGCAGTAGACCGGGACAGGGCGCCGAAGCTTTCTTT. Protein: CASSRPGQGAEAFF.

This rearrangement joins TRBV21-1 to TRBJ1-4. TRBV21-1 is recorded as a pseudogene. The CDR3 runs 16 residues. CDR3 sequence (DNA): TGTGCCAGCAGCAAACGGCGCGCGGCCTATAATGAAAAACTGTTTTTT. Protein: CASSKRRAAYNEKLFF.

The chain carries TRBV27 and TRBJ1-5, with D tentatively TRBD1 (6 bases). The germline V gene encodes CDR1 MNHEY and CDR2 SMNVEV (reference sequence). The CDR3 length is 15 residues. The V end lost 3 bases, the J end lost 2 bases, and 11 bases lay between the germline ends. The DNA for the CDR3 is TGTGCCAGCAGTTTTGCAGGGGAGGGCAATCAGCCCCAGCATTTT. As protein: CASSFAGEGNQPQHF.

The chain recombines TRBV11-2 with TRBJ2-7; TRBD2 is a possible D gene (5 bases). V lost 0 bases to trimming and J lost 2 bases, with 20 bases between them. Germline CDR1 is SGHAT and CDR2 is FQNNGV. This CDR3 is 18 amino acids long. The CDR3 here is CASSLDRLRSTNPYEQYF. CDR3 sequence (DNA): TGTGCCAGCAGCTTAGATCGGTTACGTTCGACTAACCCCTACGAGCAGTACTTC.

The chain links TRBV4-2 to TRBJ1-6; 7 nucleotides agree with TRBD1. V lost 2 bases to trimming and J lost 0 bases; unmatched junction nucleotides: 7. The germline V gene has CDR1 LGHNA and CDR2 YNFKEQ. CDR3 length: 18 amino acids. In DNA, the CDR3 is TGTGCCAGCAGCCAACAAGACAGGGCCAGCTCCTATAATTCACCCCTCCACTTT. Translating it yields CASSQQDRASSYNSPLHF.

This chain joins TRBV7-9 and TRBJ2-1; D is unresolved. Germline V gene data show CDR1 as SEHNR and CDR2 as FQNEAQ (reference sequence). The CDR3 is 12 amino acids. Between the trimmed V and J ends, which lost 3 bases and 8 bases, there was a span of 8 bases. For the CDR3, the DNA is TGTGCCAGCAGCTTGGTGCTCCATGAGCAGTTCTTC. Translating it yields CASSLVLHEQFF.

This clone was detected once. The chain joins TRBV5-1 to TRBJ2-3, with 7 bases lining up with TRBD2. V was pared by 4 bases and J by 2 bases, with 7 bases of the junction left unmatched. The CDR3 is made up of 15 amino acids. CDR1 SGHRS and CDR2 YFSETQ come from the germline V gene. The CDR3: CASSPGLGNTDTQYF. CDR3 nucleotide sequence: TGCGCCAGCAGCCCCGGACTAGGTAACACAGATACGCAGTATTTT.

This chain joins TRBV15 and TRBJ1-4; 12 positions agree with TRBD1. V lost 5 bases and J lost 8; bases outside the gene matches: 6. CDR1 and CDR2 (germline): LNHNV, YYDKDF (reference sequence). The CDR3 is 15 residues long. CDR3: CATSGRDRGLEKLFF. In DNA form, the CDR3 reads TGTGCCACCAGCGGACGGGACAGGGGGCTAGAAAAACTGTTTTTT.